The 14 T cell receptor beta chains listed next were all sequenced from one sample in a study of T-cell memory formation after mild COVID-19. TCRdb redid the calling of the 5' RACE reads with MiXCR, one entry per CDR3 protein. This table has approximately 570,000 distinct CDR3 sequences, about a sixth appearing once. The sequenced sample consisted of PBMCs or a T cell subset sorted from them (not recorded which). The receptors originated from an adult woman who had mild COVID-19 (a few samples of this study predate the infection). Cell type and time point are not known.

CDR3 loop: CASSYPESSEQYF. The CDR3 DNA reads as TGTGCCAGCAGTTATCCCGAGAGTAGCGAGCAGTACTTC. The genes are TRBV12-3 or TRBV12-4 and TRBJ2-7; D unresolved. CDR3 length: 13 residues. V gave up 4 bases and J gave up 6 bases, with 13 bases separating them.

This clonotype has just a few counts. The V gene is TRBV6-5, the J gene TRBJ2-6; no clear D. The CDR3 runs to 14 residues. Trimming took off 4 bases at V and 3 bases at J, with 7 bases between the two ends. The germline CDR1 and CDR2 sequences are MNHEY and SVGAGI. CDR3 DNA: TGTGCCAGCAGTTTGACCTTTGGGGCCAACGTCCTGACTTTC. Protein: CASSLTFGANVLTF.

This clonotype was picked up a small number of times. This chain joins TRBV25-1 and TRBJ2-3; D unresolved. This CDR3 is built from 15 residues. The germline V and J ends were trimmed by 1 base and 0 bases, with 8 bases remaining between them. Germline values: CDR1 MGHDK, CDR2 SYGVNS. The CDR3 reads CASSEFYSSTDTQYF. DNA of the CDR3: TGTGCCAGCAGTGAATTTTACTCAAGCACAGATACGCAGTATTTT.

The chain combines TRBV7-2 with TRBJ2-2; D gene uncertain. The CDR3 is 13 residues long. Deletions cut 6 bases from V and 7 bases from J, with 12 bases between. CDR1 is SGHTA and CDR2 is FQGNSA in the germline V gene. This CDR3 is CASSYHSGGELFF. CDR3 bases: TGTGCCAGCAGTTACCACTCGGGCGGGGAGCTGTTTTTT. Complete variable domain (other parts from reference TRBV7-2 and TRBJ2-2): GAGVSQSPSNKVTEKGKDVELRCDPISGHTALYWYRQSLGQGLEFLIYFQGNSAPDKSGLPSDRFSAERTGGSVSTLTIQRTQQEDSAVYLCASSYHSGGELFFGEGSRLTVL.

Turning to this clonotype: One end of the junction does not line up with germline, which may come from a read error. V is TRBV7-7 and J is TRBJ2-5, with D perhaps assigned TRBD1 or TRBD2 (5 bases each). Per germline, CDR1 SSHAT and CDR2 FNYEAQ (reference sequence). This CDR3 contains 15 residues. The CDR3 region has the DNA TGTGCCAGCAGCATGTGGGACGGAGCCCAAGGGACCCAGTACTTC. It is translated as CASSMWDGAQGTQYF.

The chain links TRBV7-9 to TRBJ2-1; 7 positions agree with TRBD2. Germline V gene data show CDR1 as SEHNR and CDR2 as FQNEAQ (reference sequence). V was pared by 4 bases and J by 0 bases, with 6 bases of the junction left unmatched. This CDR3 region has 16 residues. CDR3 nucleotide sequence: TGTGCCAGCAGCTCAACTAGCGCGCTCTCCTACAATGAGCAGTTCTTC. Its protein is CASSSTSALSYNEQFF.

The chain couples TRBV20-1 to TRBJ2-3; no clear D. Germline loops: CDR1 DFQATT, CDR2 SNEGSKA (reference sequence). The CDR3 is 10 residues long. V was shortened by 1 base and J by 6 bases, with 2 bases between the two germline ends. This chain's CDR3 is CSARGDTQYF. The CDR3 DNA follows: TGCAGTGCTAGAGGCGATACGCAGTATTTT.

This clonotype appeared a few times. The V and J genes are TRBV29-1 and TRBJ1-4; possible D gene TRBD1, 5 bases. V lost 4 bases to trimming and J lost 3 bases, with 9 bases between them. The CDR3 runs 13 residues. The germline V gene encodes CDR1 SQVTM and CDR2 ANQGSEA. The CDR3 nucleotides are TGCAGCGTTGGAGGGGTTGCTAATGAAAAACTGTTTTTT. This translates into CSVGGVANEKLFF.

The rearrangement links TRBV20-1 to TRBJ2-5; 14 positions agree with TRBD2. The CDR3 consists of 16 residues. The germline gives CDR1 DFQATT, CDR2 SNEGSKA (reference sequence). Trimming cost V 0 bases and J 7 bases; bases outside gene matches: 7. CDR3 amino acids: CSARDKGLAGDGTQYF. CDR3 in DNA: TGCAGTGCTAGAGATAAGGGACTAGCGGGAGATGGGACCCAGTACTTC.

The chain uses TRBV20-1 and TRBJ2-2; 8 nucleotides match TRBD2. Germline V gene data show CDR1 as DFQATT and CDR2 as SNEGSKA (reference sequence). CDR3 length: 14 amino acids. V trimming: 3 bases; J trimming: 3 bases; junction bases outside the gene matches: 3. Here the CDR3 reads CSARRGDYTGELFF. For the CDR3, the DNA is TGCAGTGCTAGGCGGGGGGACTACACCGGGGAGCTGTTTTTT.

The sample holds a few counts of this clonotype. V is TRBV4-1 and J is TRBJ2-1; 10 nucleotides align to TRBD1. There are 16 residues in the CDR3. V lost 4 bases, J lost 7 bases, and 10 bases stayed unmatched. Germline CDR1 is MGHRA and CDR2 is YSYEKL. CDR3 sequence (DNA): TGCGCCAGCAGCCCCTGGACAGGGGGTGACTTAAATGAGCAGTTCTTC. This codes for CASSPWTGGDLNEQFF.

J is TRBJ2-7 and V is TRBV5-4, with TRBD2 as a possible D gene (5 bases). The length of the CDR3 is 15 residues. The ends were cut back, 3 bases at V and 0 bases at J, with 13 bases in the middle. Germline CDR1 is SGHNT and CDR2 is YYREEE (reference sequence). CDR3 sequence reads: CASSSVGMSSYEQYF. CDR3 DNA: TGTGCCAGCAGCTCAGTCGGGATGAGCTCCTACGAGCAGTACTTC. The full variable domain, in which reference TRBV5-4 and TRBJ2-7 provide the parts outside the CDR3, is ETGVTQSPTHLIKTRGQQVTLRCSSQSGHNTVSWYQQALGQGPQFIFQYYREEENGRGNFPPRFSGLQFPNYSSELNVNALELDDSALYLCASSSVGMSSYEQYFGPGTRLTVT.

This clonotype was counted only a few times. The CDR3 here is CASSLEIFGGAGGREQFF. CDR3 sequence (DNA): TGTGCCAGCAGCTTAGAGATTTTTGGCGGGGCAGGGGGGAGAGAGCAGTTCTTC. This sequence joins TRBV7-2 and TRBJ2-1; a weak D match, TRBD1 (7 bases). The CDR3 extends over 18 amino acids. The V and J ends lost 1 base and 10 bases respectively, with 26 bases between them. CDR1 SGHTA and CDR2 FQGNSA come from the germline V gene.

The chain joins TRBV20-1 to TRBJ1-2; the D is unclear. The germline V gene encodes CDR1 DFQATT and CDR2 SNEGSKA (reference sequence). This CDR3 spans 14 amino acids. V was cut by 2 bases and J by 0 bases, with 10 bases left in between. This CDR3 reads CSARLSLSNYGYTF. The CDR3 bases are TGCAGTGCTAGATTAAGTCTATCTAACTATGGCTACACCTTC.